These 24 T cell receptor beta chains were sequenced from one sample in a study of blood T cell repertoires in COVID-19. The assay was immunoSEQ multiplex PCR, and TCRdb's table has in-frame clones only and misses some. The table has about 140,000 clones, under 80% seen once. The specimen was peripheral blood. These receptors were obtained from a man aged 60 to 69 with acute or convalescent COVID-19.

This chain uses TRBV2 with TRBJ2-3; D possibly corresponds to TRBD1 (5 bases). This CDR3 is built from 13 residues. V was shortened by 7 bases and J by 2 bases, with 10 bases between the two germline ends. Germline V gene sequence: CDR1 SNHLY, CDR2 FYNNEI. CDR3 nucleotide sequence: TGTGCCAGCAACCGACAGATCACAGATACGCAGTATTTT. It yields the protein CASNRQITDTQYF. Filled out from reference TRBV2 and TRBJ2-3, the complete variable domain reads EPEVTQTPSHQVTQMGQEVILRCVPISNHLYFYWYRQILGQKVEFLVSFYNNEISEKSEIFDDQFSVERPDGSNFTLKIRSTKLEDSAMYFCASNRQITDTQYFGPGTRLTVL.

The chain recombines TRBV19 with TRBJ1-2, with TRBD1 matching over 8 bases. Trimming at V came to 9 bases and at J to 3 bases, leaving 6 bases not matched to a gene. Per germline, CDR1 LNHDA and CDR2 SQIVND (reference sequence). The CDR3 is 13 residues long. The CDR3 region has the DNA TGTGCCAGCAGACAGGGGAACTACTATGGCTACACCTTC. Translating it yields CASRQGNYYGYTF.

The chain recombines TRBV5-1 with TRBJ1-1; 8 bases match TRBD1. The CDR3 contains 14 residues. V lost 4 bases to trimming and J lost 0 bases; unmatched junction nucleotides: 2. Looked up from germline, CDR1 is SGHRS and CDR2 is YFSETQ. In nucleotides, the CDR3 is TGCGCCAGCAGCAGGACAGGGATGAACACTGAAGCTTTCTTT. It yields the protein CASSRTGMNTEAFF.

The chain has TRBV11-2 and TRBJ2-1; D uncertain. The CDR3 has 14 amino acids. CDR1 is SGHAT and CDR2 is FQNNGV in the germline V gene. Between the trimmed V and J ends, which lost 5 bases and 8 bases, there was a span of 16 bases. CDR3 residues: CASSDPWAFDEQFF. As DNA, the CDR3 is TGTGCCAGCAGCGACCCGTGGGCCTTTGATGAGCAGTTCTTC.

This chain links TRBV6-5 with TRBJ2-7; 8 nucleotides line up with TRBD2. CDR1 and CDR2 from the germline V gene are MNHEY and SVGAGI. V trimming: 6 bases; J trimming: 3 bases; junction bases outside the gene matches: 7. The length of the CDR3 is 14 residues. CDR3 bases: TGTGCCAGCAGGGTCGACGGGAGGGACTACGAGCAGTACTTC. The encoded protein is CASRVDGRDYEQYF.

In this sample, this clone turned up a few times. The rearrangement links TRBV30 to TRBJ1-4, with 9 bases aligning to TRBD1. The J segment lost 7 bases and the V segment lost 2 bases, leaving 5 bases of the junction unmatched. This CDR3 is 14 amino acids long. CDR1 and CDR2 from the germline V gene are GTSNPN and SVGIG (reference sequence). In DNA, the CDR3 is TGTGCCTGGAGTCGGGACAGGGCGAGTGAAAAACTGTTTTTT. Translating gives CAWSRDRASEKLFF.

The CDR3 bases are TGTGCTAGTGGAAGGGCGGGCCCCTCCTACGAGCAGTACTTC. Its protein product is CASGRAGPSYEQYF. The chain uses TRBV12-5 and TRBJ2-7; D may be TRBD2 (5 bases). Germline V gene sequence: CDR1 LGHNT, CDR2 FRNRAP. The CDR3 is 14 residues long. Trimming removed 6 bases at V and 0 bases at J, with 12 bases between.

This clone was recorded only once. The rearrangement links TRBV29-1 to TRBJ1-3, with D tentatively TRBD1 (6 bases). V lost 6 bases to trimming and J lost 1 base, with 13 bases between them. This CDR3 has 14 amino acids. Germline-derived CDR1 and CDR2 are SQVTM and ANQGSEA. The CDR3 loop is CSVRGGLSGNTIYF. The DNA for the CDR3 is TGCAGCGTCCGAGGGGGATTATCTGGAAACACCATATATTTT.

CDR3 region: CAAQENRVGTDTQYF. In DNA form, the CDR3 reads TGTGCCGCTCAAGAAAACAGGGTAGGGACAGATACGCAGTATTTT. This chain joins TRBV6-5 and TRBJ2-3, with D tentatively TRBD1 (6 bases). CDR3 length equals 15 residues. CDR1 and CDR2 from the germline V gene are MNHEY and SVGAGI. Trimming left V 11 bases short and J 3 bases short, with 21 bases between.

V and J are TRBV10-3 and TRBJ1-1; 7 positions match TRBD1. Trimming removed 6 bases from V and 3 bases from J; junction bases left unmatched: 4. Germline V gene sequence: CDR1 ENHRY, CDR2 SYGVKD. The CDR3 runs 13 residues. In nucleotides, the CDR3 is TGTGCCATCAGCCAAACAGGGGACACTGAAGCTTTCTTT. Protein sequence: CAISQTGDTEAFF.

This clone was observed a few times. The rearrangement links TRBV10-1 to TRBJ2-6; 7 bases match TRBD1. CDR3 length equals 16 residues. Germline CDR1 WNHNN, CDR2 SYGVQD (reference sequence). Trimming took 10 bases from V and 0 from J; bases not matched to a gene: 9. The CDR3 sequence: CANKDRFYSGANVLTF. CDR3 DNA sequence: TGCGCCAACAAGGACAGGTTTTACTCTGGGGCCAACGTCCTGACTTTC.

This sequence joins TRBV4-1 and TRBJ1-5, with 9 bases matching TRBD1. CDR3 length: 17 residues. The germline V gene has CDR1 MGHRA and CDR2 YSYEKL. V was pared by 4 bases and J by 0 bases, with 7 bases of the junction left unmatched. The CDR3 is CASSRTPGQGSNQPQHF. CDR3 in DNA: TGCGCCAGCAGCCGTACACCGGGACAGGGTAGCAATCAGCCCCAGCATTTT.

V gene TRBV7-9 combines with J gene TRBJ2-3, with TRBD1 matching over 8 bases. V shed 0 bases, J shed 1 base, and the junction held 3 bases outside the gene matches. Germline V gene lookup returns CDR1 SEHNR and CDR2 FQNEAQ (reference sequence). This CDR3 contains 16 residues. This chain's CDR3 is CASSLALTGGTDTQYF. The DNA for the CDR3 is TGTGCCAGCAGCTTAGCGCTGACAGGGGGCACAGATACGCAGTATTTT.

This chain links TRBV7-9 with TRBJ2-1; 12 bases agree with TRBD2. The V gene end was trimmed by 5 bases and the J gene end by 7 bases; junction bases not matched to a gene: 6. Germline CDR1 is SEHNR and CDR2 is FQNEAQ (reference sequence). The CDR3 consists of 15 residues. The CDR3 loop reads CASSPSGRAPNEQFF. DNA of the CDR3: TGTGCCAGCAGCCCTAGCGGGAGGGCCCCGAATGAGCAGTTCTTC.

V and J are TRBV2 and TRBJ1-1; 9 bases align to TRBD1. Germline V lookup: CDR1 SNHLY, CDR2 FYNNEI. The length of the CDR3 is 14 residues. J gave up 5 bases and V 7 bases, and 8 bases lay outside the gene matches. The CDR3: CASNLDRGYTEAFF. The DNA for the CDR3 is TGTGCCAGCAATCTGGACAGGGGTTATACTGAAGCTTTCTTT.

CDR3 sequence: CASSYPGLGTYEQYF. The CDR3, as DNA: TGTGCCAGCAGTTACCCGGGACTAGGAACCTACGAGCAGTACTTC. The V call is TRBV6-2 or TRBV6-3, the J call TRBJ2-7, with TRBD2 matching over 8 bases. The V and J ends lost 2 bases and 2 bases, in that order; junction bases with no gene match: 5. The CDR3 totals 15 residues. From germline, CDR1 is MNHEY and CDR2 SVGEGT.

The chain carries TRBV4-2 and TRBJ2-1, with TRBD2 matching 8 bases. V shed 4 bases and J 8 bases; nucleotides not matched to a gene: 10. The CDR3 is made up of 15 amino acids. The germline gives CDR1 LGHNA, CDR2 YNFKEQ. The CDR3 region is CASSLQRERKDEQFF. The CDR3 DNA sequence: TGTGCCAGCAGCCTGCAGCGGGAGCGGAAGGATGAGCAGTTCTTC.

The chain employs TRBV20-1 and TRBJ1-2, with D unclear. In germline, CDR1 is DFQATT, CDR2 SNEGSKA (reference sequence). V was pared by 3 bases and J by 6 bases, with 5 bases between. CDR3 length equals 10 residues. The CDR3 coding sequence is TGCAGTGCTAGCCATGATGGCTACACCTTC. Translating it yields CSASHDGYTF.

This clone appeared once. J is TRBJ2-2 and V is TRBV7-8; D remains ambiguous. CDR3 size: 11 residues. Trimming took 4 bases from V and 7 from J, leaving 4 bases between them. Germline assignment: CDR1 SGHVS and CDR2 FQNEAQ. The CDR3 nucleotides are TGTGCCAGCAGCTATAACGGGGAGCTGTTTTTT. Translated: CASSYNGELFF. Drawing the rest from reference TRBV7-8 and TRBJ2-2, the complete variable domain is GAGVSQSPRYKVAKRGQDVALRCDPISGHVSLFWYQQALGQGPEFLTYFQNEAQLDKSGLPSDRFFAERPEGSVSTLKIQRTQQEDSAVYLCASSYNGELFFGEGSRLTVL.

The chain has TRBV5-1 and TRBJ1-2; 7 positions match TRBD1. Germline V lookup: CDR1 SGHRS, CDR2 YFSETQ. The CDR3 totals 15 residues. V shed 7 bases and J 2 bases; nucleotides not matched to a gene: 11. This CDR3 is CASRSSGGKNYGYTF. CDR3 coding DNA: TGCGCCAGCCGATCATCAGGGGGAAAGAACTATGGCTACACCTTC.

The chain employs TRBV15 and TRBJ2-1; 8 bases map to TRBD2. CDR1 and CDR2 from the germline V gene are LNHNV and YYDKDF (reference sequence). V was pared by 8 bases and J by 2 bases, with 5 bases of the junction left unmatched. The CDR3 runs 14 residues. CDR3 nucleotide sequence: TGTGCCACCGGGGCGGGAGGTCCCTACAATGAGCAGTTCTTC. Residues: CATGAGGPYNEQFF. Drawing the rest from reference TRBV15 and TRBJ2-1, the complete variable domain is DAMVIQNPRYQVTQFGKPVTLSCSQTLNHNVMYWYQQKSSQAPKLLFHYYDKDFNNEADTPDNFQSRRPNTSFCFLDIRSPGLGDTAMYLCATGAGGPYNEQFFGPGTRLTVL.

In DNA form, the CDR3 reads TGTGCCAGCAGTTTATGGGGGAGTATTGAGTCTGAGCAGTTCTTC. Translation: CASSLWGSIESEQFF. The chain has TRBV28 and TRBJ2-1, with D possibly being TRBD2 (5 bases). CDR3 length equals 15 residues. V lost 0 bases to trimming and J lost 9 bases, with 15 bases between them. Germline V gene data show CDR1 as MDHEN and CDR2 as SYDVKM.

In DNA form, the CDR3 reads TGCGCCAGCAGCCAAGAGCGGGAGGGGTACAATGAGCAGTTCTTC. It specifies CASSQEREGYNEQFF. The rearrangement joins TRBV4-1 to TRBJ2-1; 9 nucleotides agree with TRBD2. This CDR3 has 15 amino acids. With V trimmed by 0 bases and J by 4 bases, 1 base remained unmatched. Germline V lookup: CDR1 MGHRA, CDR2 YSYEKL.

The chain's CDR3 is CASRSQGNPNQPQHF. In DNA form, the CDR3 reads TGTGCCAGCAGGTCACAGGGGAACCCAAATCAGCCCCAGCATTTT. V and J are TRBV6-5 and TRBJ1-5, with 7 bases identical to TRBD1. The V and J ends lost 6 bases and 4 bases, in that order; junction bases with no gene match: 9. CDR1 and CDR2 (germline): MNHEY, SVGAGI. This CDR3 has 15 residues.